This T cell receptor (beta chain) appears in the sequencing data of a study of beta chain features in type 1 diabetes. Expressed TCRB transcripts were sequenced because the entire RNA isolate underwent reverse transcription. Generated by immunoSEQ multiplex PCR, the TCRdb table keeps only in-frame clones and is missing some. The sample yields 550,000 to 850,000 clones, roughly 12% seen once. Every donor provided one heparinised blood draw, which averaged approximately 100 mL. The germline V gene encodes CDR1 SEHNR and CDR2 FQNEAQ (reference sequence). This CDR3 has 17 amino acids. V dropped 4 bases and J dropped 3; count of bases not matched to a gene: 12. Remarks on this clone: Its specificity is unknown.

Study-level points and caveats: In all four CD4+ subsets, TCRB CDR3 length was significantly, moderately reduced in type 1 diabetes.

The material sequenced was naive CD4+ T cells from blood. The chain is built from TRBV7-9 and TRBJ2-5, with TRBD2 matching over 9 bases. This receptor was obtained from a young man with type 1 diabetes. CDR3: CASSSQWTSDIEETQYF. The DNA of the CDR3 is TGTGCCAGCAGCTCCCAATGGACTAGCGACATTGAAGAGACCCAGTACTTC.